This TCR beta chain was recovered during a study of shared clonotypes between healthy human individuals. Study conclusions and caveats: The diversity represented, both genetic and in exposure history, was limited by few donors.

The CD4+ fraction was divided into a CD45RA+ naive subset and a CD45RA-negative memory subset. CDR1 and CDR2 (germline): KGHSY, FQNENV. V shed 4 bases and J shed 6 bases, with 10 bases lying between them. There are 12 residues in the CDR3. Sequencing was performed with immunoSEQ multiplex PCR; in TCRdb, only in-frame clones are kept and a portion is missing. This repertoire shows millions of clones, around 90% found once; its top ten account for 0.14%. Comment on this clone: Its antigen is unidentified.

The source is a man aged 18-30 years in good health. This chain uses TRBV16 with TRBJ2-7; tentatively, D is TRBD1 (6 bases). The specimen was naive CD4+ T cells sorted from blood. The subset denotes: CD45RA+ positively selected. CDR3 protein: CASSPGTTEQYF. CDR3 bases: TGTGCCAGCAGCCCGGGGACAACCGAGCAGTACTTC. The full variable domain, its missing parts supplied by reference TRBV16 and TRBJ2-7, is GEEVAQTPKHLVRGEGQKAKLYCAPIKGHSYVFWYQQVLKNEFKFLISFQNENVFDETGMPKERFSAKCLPNSPCSLEIQATKLEDSAVYFCASSPGTTEQYFGPGTRLTVT.